These T cell receptor beta chains were read from a single sample in a study of cytotoxic CD8 clonotypes in ibrutinib-treated CLL. Data came from immunoSEQ multiplex PCR; TCRdb stores just in-frame clones and leaves some out. The table lists fewer than 90,000 clones, approximately 86% of them singletons. This sample comprised PBMCs, obtained before ibrutinib treatment. The receptors stem from a human donor with chronic lymphocytic leukemia. The CDR3 runs from the conserved cysteine through the conserved F or W. The order of the fields is clone size, V gene, D gene, J gene, CDR3 protein, CDR3 DNA. The D gene is left open where the match is weak. Size is stated for part of the rows, as once, few or many counts, or as a class when the clone is expanded.

>NA|TRBV6-4|TRBD2|TRBJ2-1
CASSTSGLAYNEQFF
TGTGCCAGCAGTACTAGCGGGCTTGCCTACAATGAGCAGTTCTTC
>NA|TRBV19|NA|TRBJ1-5
CASRVGPTWGPQHF
TGTGCCAGTAGGGTAGGGCCGACCTGGGGGCCCCAGCATTTT
>NA|TRBV29-1|NA|TRBJ1-2
CSVSGTSYGYTF
TGCAGCGTGTCGGGGACAAGCTATGGCTACACCTTC
>once|TRBV6-6|TRBD1|TRBJ1-2
CASSPDRVYGYTF
TGTGCCAGCAGCCCTGACAGGGTCTATGGCTACACCTTC
>NA|TRBV18|NA|TRBJ2-3
CASSPLDRTRTDTQYF
TGTGCCAGCTCACCGCTAGACAGGACCCGCACAGATACGCAGTATTTT
>NA|TRBV6-5|TRBD1|TRBJ2-7
CASSARTGTIYEQYF
TGTGCCAGCAGTGCTAGGACAGGAACCATCTACGAGCAGTACTTC
>NA|TRBV5-1|TRBD1|TRBJ1-4
CASSLGQGKGEKLFF
TGCGCCAGCAGCTTAGGACAGGGGAAGGGTGAAAAACTGTTTTTT
>NA|TRBV4-2|NA|TRBJ2-7
CASSQGRALSYEQYF
TGTGCCAGCAGCCAAGGACGGGCCCTTTCCTACGAGCAGTACTTC
>NA|TRBV5-3|NA|TRBJ1-5
CARRPSGSQTQPQHF
TGTGCCAGAAGACCCTCCGGGTCGCAAACGCAGCCCCAGCATTTT
>NA|TRBV30|NA|TRBJ1-2
CAWSVGSYGGYTF
TGTGCCTGGAGTGTGGGCAGTTATGGGGGCTACACCTTC
>once|TRBV6-5|TRBD2|TRBJ2-7
CASSYGTSGTYEQYF
TGTGCCAGCAGTTACGGGACTAGCGGGACCTACGAGCAGTACTTC
>few|TRBV7-9|NA|TRBJ1-3
CASSLAGNTIYF
TGTGCCAGCAGCTTAGCCGGAAACACCATATATTTT
>NA|TRBV6-5|TRBD1|TRBJ2-2
CASRTGGTGELFF
TGTGCCAGCAGGACAGGGGGCACCGGGGAGCTGTTTTTT
>once|TRBV4-1|TRBD1|TRBJ1-1
CASSQDWGTGGVNTEAFF
TGCGCCAGCAGCCAAGATTGGGGGACAGGGGGCGTGAACACTGAAGCTTTCTTT
>NA|TRBV6-1|TRBD1|TRBJ2-2
CASRGDRGWAGELFF
TGTGCCAGCAGAGGGGACAGGGGGTGGGCCGGGGAGCTGTTTTTT
>few|TRBV5-1|TRBD2|TRBJ2-1
CASSLGGSSHEQFF
TGCGCCAGCAGCTTGGGCGGGAGTTCTCATGAGCAGTTCTTC
>once|TRBV6-5|NA|TRBJ1-2
CASSYSGTPRSGYTF
TGTGCCAGCAGTTACTCTGGGACACCTAGAAGCGGCTACACCTTC
>NA|TRBV9|NA|TRBJ2-2
CASSVGQAANTGELFF
TGTGCCAGCAGCGTAGGGCAAGCGGCGAACACCGGGGAGCTGTTTTTT
>NA|TRBV2|NA|TRBJ1-1
CASSTLTSEAFF
TGTGCCAGCAGTACCCTTACGTCTGAAGCTTTCTTT
>NA|TRBV5-1|NA|TRBJ1-1
CASSLAVNARKNTEAFF
TGCGCCAGCAGCTTGGCCGTCAACGCCCGAAAGAACACTGAAGCTTTCTTT
>NA|TRBV18|NA|TRBJ2-7
CASSPAPSDGSREQYF
TGTGCCAGCTCACCCGCCCCGAGCGACGGATCTCGCGAGCAGTACTTC
>NA|TRBV28|NA|TRBJ2-7
CASTGAITYEQYF
TGTGCCAGCACTGGGGCTATCACCTACGAGCAGTACTTC
>few|TRBV2|NA|TRBJ1-3
CASSIDSGNTIYF
TGTGCCAGCAGCATTGACAGTGGAAACACCATATATTTT
>NA|TRBV5-5|NA|TRBJ1-1
CASSFDVAYRGTEAFF
TGTGCCAGCAGCTTTGATGTTGCCTACCGGGGCACTGAAGCTTTCTTT
>NA|TRBV6-1|TRBD1|TRBJ1-3
CASSAGQGDGNTIYF
TGTGCCAGCAGCGCGGGACAGGGAGATGGAAACACCATATATTTT
>NA|TRBV28|NA|TRBJ2-7
CASSSRRYPFYEQYF
TGTGCCAGCAGTTCAAGACGGTACCCATTTTACGAGCAGTACTTC
>NA|TRBV10-3|NA|TRBJ1-1
CAISEVDNTEAFF
TGTGCCATCAGTGAAGTGGATAACACTGAAGCTTTCTTT
>NA|TRBV7-8|NA|TRBJ1-5
CASSLNPAKGGFQGQPQHF
TGTGCCAGCAGCCTAAATCCCGCAAAGGGGGGTTTCCAAGGGCAGCCCCAGCATTTT
>NA|TRBV27|NA|TRBJ1-2
CASIDANYGYTF
TGTGCCAGCATAGATGCTAACTATGGCTACACCTTC